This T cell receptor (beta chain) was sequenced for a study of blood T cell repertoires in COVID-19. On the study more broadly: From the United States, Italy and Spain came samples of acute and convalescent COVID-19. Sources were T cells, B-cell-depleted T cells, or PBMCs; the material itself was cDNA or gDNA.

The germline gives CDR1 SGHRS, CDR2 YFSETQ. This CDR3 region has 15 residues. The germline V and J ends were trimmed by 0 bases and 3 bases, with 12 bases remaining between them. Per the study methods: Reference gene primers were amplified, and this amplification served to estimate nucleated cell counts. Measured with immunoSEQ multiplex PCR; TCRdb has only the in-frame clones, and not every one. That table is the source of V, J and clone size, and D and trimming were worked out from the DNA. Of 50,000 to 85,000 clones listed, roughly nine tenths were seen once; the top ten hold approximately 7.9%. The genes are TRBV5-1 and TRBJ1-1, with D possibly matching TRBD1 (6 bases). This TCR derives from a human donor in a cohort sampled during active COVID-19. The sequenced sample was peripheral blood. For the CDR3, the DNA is TGCGCCAGCAGCTTGGTTGCAGGGACACACACTGAAGCTTTCTTT. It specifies CASSLVAGTHTEAFF. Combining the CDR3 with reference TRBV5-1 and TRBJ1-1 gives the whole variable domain KAGVTQTPRYLIKTRGQQVTLSCSPISGHRSVSWYQQTPGQGLQFLFEYFSETQRNKGNFPGRFSGRQFSNSRSEMNVSTLELGDSALYLCASSLVAGTHTEAFFGQGTRLTVV.